This T cell receptor (beta chain) was sequenced during a study of T cells in Graves' hyperthyroidism and ophthalmopathy (dated by TCRdb to between 2018 and 2020). For the study in its entirety: Peripheral blood samples were taken at initial diagnosis, before any treatment was given. TCR V-J signatures able to tell the groups apart were searched for in a discovery cohort of 95 or so patients, of whom around 42 had Graves' ophthalmopathy and some 60 had stable Graves' hyperthyroidism. Whether ophthalmopathy could be predicted prospectively was tested in an independent validation cohort made up of about 18 hyperthyroidism patients plus 17 patients who later progressed to ophthalmopathy. The 95 to 100 discovery patients were randomly split 7:3 into training and test sets. In more than five Graves' hyperthyroidism patients, the study also compared T-cell repertoires from thyroid tissue with T-cell repertoires from blood. After blood sampling, hyperthyroidism patients were treated with methimazole at a starting dose of 30 mg daily, and ophthalmopathy patients were treated with high-dose intravenous methylprednisolone. TCR Vbeta CDR3 sequencing of approximately 140 peripheral blood samples (over 40 ophthalmopathy, about 74 hyperthyroidism and around 17 progressor patients) is reported in the paper. Results the study describes overall, beyond this receptor: Most expanded thyroid clonotypes (frequency above 0.001) were also detected in blood, a finding suggesting that blood repertoires may reflect thyroid immune responses. In validation, the model predicted progression to ophthalmopathy with just under 71% sensitivity and 72% to 75% specificity, a median of 6.5 months before onset. Sample size was not statistically predetermined, and blinding of investigators to group allocation was not performed. Ophthalmopathy was separated from stable hyperthyroidism by a 13 V-J signature model, with just over 85% sensitivity and about 81% specificity obtained in cross-validation and 80%/75% obtained in testing.

Of note for this clonotype: The antigen this receptor binds is unknown. Nothing much larger sits one base from this clone, and base qualities are not available.

Ophthalmopathy patients had moderately to severely active disease, Clinical Activity Score of at least 3, NOSPECS grade of at least 4, and duration under 3 months. Patients with uncontrolled infections, other autoimmune diseases, pregnancy or lactation were excluded. Diagnoses were established on the basis of clinical symptoms, serum thyroxine and TRAb, thyroid ultrasound, and orbital computed tomography. PBMCs were separated from 7.5 to 10 ml of fresh peripheral blood using Ficoll-Paque density gradient centrifugation. Trizol reagent was used to extract total RNA, and RNA quality was then checked on an Agilent 2100 Bioanalyzer. Amplification of TCR beta CDR3 regions was carried out from RNA transcripts. For the first round of RT-PCR on the TCR CDR3, the HTBI primer set was used together with the Qiagen OneStep RT-PCR kit. Libraries were constructed in a second round of multiplex PCR, after which size selection and purification were performed. Sequencing of the libraries was done on an Illumina HiSeq2000 using paired-end 100 bp reads. In the source study's methods: SOAPnuke was used to process the raw data, with reads discarded if the reads contained adapters or uncalled bases, had a mean Phred below 15, or lacked an exact constant-primer or identifier match. High-quality paired reads were merged using COPE v1.2.5, and each unique nucleotide sequence was defined as a clonotype. MiTCR v1.1 was used to align the clonotypes against IMGT TRBV, TRBD and TRBJ reference segments. Only V-J combinations with frequency above 0.0001, covering 99% to 99.2% of repertoires, were analysed. The TCS score was defined as the ratio of F50 (clonal expansion) to E x V (chaos), calculated using BLOSUM62-based TCRdist between CDR3 peptides within each V-J. Welch's t-statistics and random forest reduced roughly 530 V-J features to around 14, which were used in a naive Bayes classifier (R e1071). TCRdb trimmed the raw reads at Q25, called clones with MiXCR and kept productive beta chains. Here each entry gathers all rows of one CDR3 protein and keeps the most common genes and DNA. None of the V and J calls come from the authors' own analysis; TCRdb made them. Here the sample has 250,000 to 300,000 distinct CDR3 sequences; 15% to 20% occur a single time. The ten largest clones capture approximately 57% of the sample.

The germline V gene specifies LGHNA as CDR1 and YNFKEQ as CDR2. From cysteine to phenylalanine, the CDR3 is 12 amino acids long. Only the CDR3 part of the read is kept: 36 bases, read in frame from the first base. Cut back by 0 bases and 12 bases, the V and J ends lie 12 bases apart. Sequencing was carried out using blood. This sequence was found in a woman aged 55-75 years with Graves' ophthalmopathy. The sequence joins TRBV4-2 to TRBJ2-7, with the D gene too uncertain to name. The CDR3 is CASSQDSLKRYF. The sequenced DNA: TGTGCCAGCAGCCAAGATAGTCTAAAGCGGTACTTC.